These 2 T cell receptor beta chains originate from one sample sequenced in a study of blood T cell repertoires in COVID-19. The table came from immunoSEQ multiplex PCR; TCRdb's copy has only in-frame clones and leaves some out. The sample includes under 100,000 clones, over 75% of them seen just once. Sequenced material: peripheral blood. Receptors originate from a human donor in a cohort sampled during active COVID-19.

The chain uses TRBV14 and TRBJ1-3; tentatively, D is TRBD1 (6 bases). V lost 6 bases to trimming and J lost 2 bases, with 11 bases between them. Germline V gives CDR1 SGHDN, CDR2 FVKESK. This CDR3 contains 14 residues. The DNA for the CDR3 is TGTGCCAGCAGTCCATACAGGGCTGGAAACACCATATATTTT. This sequence encodes CASSPYRAGNTIYF.

This sequence joins TRBV19 and TRBJ2-7; D call uncertain. There are 14 residues in the CDR3. Trimming shortened V by 5 bases and J by 4 bases, and 15 bases separated the two germline ends. Germline CDR1 reads LNHDA; CDR2 reads SQIVND (reference sequence). CDR3 in amino acids: CASSLVGSIYEQYF. The CDR3 DNA follows: TGTGCCAGTAGTTTGGTGGGCAGCATTTACGAGCAGTACTTC.